A single sample is the source of the 18 T cell receptor beta chains below, sequenced in a study of T cells after yellow fever vaccination. TCRdb processed the 5' RACE reads anew with MiXCR; each CDR3 protein has one entry. The data show 150,000 or so distinct CDR3 sequences, about 7% seen once. This sample comprised CD4+ T cells sorted from PBMCs, obtained 10 days after the yellow fever booster vaccination. The receptors originated from a man aged 25 to 40 who received the YFV17D yellow fever vaccine.

A remark on this clonotype: A read error may explain this, as a much larger clone is one base away. The J gene is TRBJ2-1, the V gene TRBV29-1; TRBD1 agrees at 7 bases. CDR1 SQVTM and CDR2 ANQGSEA come from the germline V gene. V was clipped by 7 bases and J by 4 bases; unmatched bases: 10. The length of the CDR3 is 14 residues. The CDR3 reads CSGVDRIMYNEQFF. CDR3 sequence (DNA): TGCAGCGGTGTGGACAGGATCATGTACAATGAGCAGTTCTTC.

On this clonotype itself: A much more abundant neighbour one base away suggests this may be a read error. This CDR3 is CASIQELKETQYF. DNA for the CDR3: TGCGCCAGCATCCAAGAACTAAAAGAGACCCAGTACTTC. The V gene is TRBV4-3, the J gene TRBJ2-5; D gene unclear. The length of the CDR3 is 13 residues. Per germline, CDR1 LGHNA and CDR2 YSLEER.

In this sample, this clonotype turned up a few times. V and J are TRBV5-1 and TRBJ2-3, with D unclear. V was trimmed by 0 bases and J by 2 bases, leaving 10 bases between them. CDR1 and CDR2 (germline): SGHRS, YFSETQ. The CDR3 extends over 15 amino acids. CDR3 loop: CASSLARTVTDTQYF. DNA of the CDR3: TGCGCCAGCAGCTTGGCCCGCACCGTCACAGATACGCAGTATTTT.

This clonotype was recorded a few times. This chain uses TRBV5-1 with TRBJ1-3; D is unclear. The CDR3 is 14 residues long. Per germline, CDR1 SGHRS and CDR2 YFSETQ. Trimming removed 4 bases at V and 0 bases at J, with 8 bases between. The CDR3 DNA follows: TGCGCCAGCAGCCCGGCCTACTCTGGAAACACCATATATTTT. This gives the protein CASSPAYSGNTIYF.

The chain recombines TRBV18 with TRBJ2-5; D uncertain. Trimming shortened V by 3 bases and J by 5 bases, and 13 bases separated the two germline ends. Germline V gives CDR1 KGHSH, CDR2 LQKENI. The CDR3 extends over 14 amino acids. CDR3 amino acids: CASSPPGTGETQYF. The DNA of the CDR3 is TGTGCCAGCTCACCCCCAGGCACTGGGGAGACCCAGTACTTC.

This clonotype has only a few counts. The junction does not match germline at one end; this may be a read error. The chain links TRBV6-6 to TRBJ2-1; 10 bases match TRBD1. CDR1 and CDR2 (germline): MNHNY, SVGAGI (reference sequence). The CDR3 sequence is 12 residues long. The CDR3 DNA reads TGTGCCAGCAGTTACTCCGGACAGGGGGGCGTCTTC. Translated, it gives CASSYSGQGGVF.

With respect to this clonotype: A single base separates this from a much larger clone, so it may be a read error. The gene calls are TRBV24-1 and TRBJ2-2; TRBD1 matches at 8 bases. The V and J ends lost 3 bases and 1 base, in that order; junction bases with no gene match: 3. Germline CDR1 reads KGHDR; CDR2 reads SFDVKD. CDR3 length: 16 amino acids. The CDR3 nucleotides read TGTGCCACCAGTGATCCCGGGACAGGGAACACCGGGGAGCTGTTTTTT. Its protein is CATSDPGTGNTGELFF.

There are many counts of this clonotype. This sequence joins TRBV6-5 and TRBJ2-2; weak D call: TRBD2 (5 bases). V lost 6 bases and J 6 bases, leaving 20 bases between the germline ends. The CDR3 covers 16 residues. Germline V gene sequence: CDR1 MNHEY, CDR2 SVGAGI. CDR3 coding DNA: TGTGCCAGCAGGGGAACAGTAGCTGCGGGTCCCGGGGAGCTGTTTTTT. It encodes CASRGTVAAGPGELFF.

Points on this clonotype: Being one base from a much bigger clone, this may be a read error. J is TRBJ2-3 and V is TRBV7-2; D remains ambiguous. Germline loops: CDR1 SGHTA, CDR2 FQGNSA. There are 16 residues in the CDR3. In nucleotides, the CDR3 is TGTGTCAGCAGCTTATTATCCCGTATTAGCACAGATACGCAGTATTTT. It encodes CVSSLLSRISTDTQYF.

This clonotype occurred many times. V usage is TRBV20-1 and J usage is TRBJ2-7; D unresolved. CDR3 length: 11 amino acids. With 6 bases removed from V and 4 bases from J, the gap between germline ends came to 10 bases. Germline values: CDR1 DFQATT, CDR2 SNEGSKA (reference sequence). The CDR3 protein is CSAQRLYEQYF. The CDR3 DNA sequence: TGCAGTGCCCAACGGTTATACGAGCAGTACTTC.

This clonotype was recorded many times. The V and J genes are TRBV29-1 and TRBJ1-1; D uncertain. The CDR3 runs 10 residues. Trimming stripped 4 bases from V and 11 bases from J, with 11 bases between. In germline, CDR1 is SQVTM, CDR2 ANQGSEA. This CDR3 is CSVVRDAAFF. The DNA for the CDR3 is TGCAGCGTTGTTAGGGATGCGGCTTTCTTT.

This rearrangement joins TRBV7-9 to TRBJ2-3, with 7 nucleotides matching TRBD2. CDR3 length equals 15 residues. The germline gives CDR1 SEHNR, CDR2 FQNEAQ (reference sequence). The ends lost 8 bases at V and 3 bases at J; junction bases unmatched: 11. CDR3 nucleotides: TGTGCCAGCTTCGGGACTACCGTGGGTACAGATACGCAGTATTTT. It codes for CASFGTTVGTDTQYF.

The chain links TRBV20-1 to TRBJ2-1, with TRBD2 matching over 8 bases. Germline CDR1 is DFQATT and CDR2 is SNEGSKA (reference sequence). V gave up 1 base and J gave up 4 bases; unmatched junction bases: 12. The CDR3 has 17 amino acids. DNA for the CDR3: TGCAGTGCTAGAGGGGTTTCGGGAGGGCCCAGATACAATGAGCAGTTCTTC. Amino acid sequence: CSARGVSGGPRYNEQFF.

The table lists this clonotype with many counts. The V call is TRBV28, the J call TRBJ2-1, with D possibly being TRBD2 (6 bases). Deletions cut 2 bases from V and 3 bases from J, with 8 bases between. Germline V CDR1 and CDR2: MDHEN, SYDVKM. There are 14 residues in the CDR3. CDR3 nucleotide sequence: TGTGCCAGCAGTTTAAGGACTAACTACAATGAGCAGTTCTTC. Its translation: CASSLRTNYNEQFF.

The V and J genes are TRBV11-2 and TRBJ1-5; 7 nucleotides align to TRBD1. Per the germline V gene, CDR1 is SGHAT and CDR2 is FQNNGV. V lost 5 bases, J lost 9 bases, and 7 bases stayed unmatched. The CDR3 contains 13 residues. CDR3 bases: TGTGCCAGCAGCCGCACAGGGGCTGGGCCCCAGCATTTT. This codes for CASSRTGAGPQHF.

This clonotype has at least ten counts. The chain links TRBV4-2 to TRBJ2-7, with 11 nucleotides matching TRBD1. The length of the CDR3 is 14 residues. Germline V gives CDR1 LGHNA, CDR2 YNFKEQ. J was trimmed by 3 bases and V by 3 bases; bases with no gene match: 1. The CDR3 is CASSQGQGDYEQYF. DNA for the CDR3: TGTGCCAGCAGCCAGGGACAGGGGGACTACGAGCAGTACTTC.

This clonotype was recorded at least ten times. V and J are TRBV5-4 and TRBJ2-3, with D possibly matching TRBD1 (6 bases). V was cut by 7 bases and J by 3 bases, with 18 bases left in between. The CDR3 runs 15 residues. Germline CDR1 SGHNT, CDR2 YYREEE (reference sequence). CDR3 region: CASGRGIMETDTQYF. The CDR3 region has the DNA TGTGCCAGCGGCAGGGGCATAATGGAAACAGATACGCAGTATTTT.

This clonotype has at least ten counts. This rearrangement joins TRBV7-2 to TRBJ2-1, with D uncertain. There are 13 residues in the CDR3. Germline lookup yields CDR1 SGHTA and CDR2 FQGNSA. The germline V and J ends were trimmed by 5 bases and 5 bases, with 10 bases remaining between them. Written as DNA, the CDR3 is TGTGCCAGCAGCACTGACAAGCACAATGAGCAGTTCTTC. Amino acid sequence: CASSTDKHNEQFF.